A selection of T cell receptor beta chains follows, all from one sample in a study of liver allograft versus peripheral blood T cells. In TCRdb, the reads were re-called with MiXCR into one record per CDR3 protein. The sample shows over 10,000 distinct CDR3 sequences, 25% to 30% of them seen only once. The receptors shown here come from a human patient who had a liver transplant. Some T cells may have come from the graft donor. Both conserved end residues are part of each CDR3. The order of the fields is V gene, D gene, clone size, J gene, CDR3 DNA, CDR3 protein. A D gene is named only where the DNA matches it firmly. Some rows have no size entry. The others give once, few or many, or a class for an expanded clone.

>TRBV10-3|NA|medium-sized|TRBJ1-3
TGTGCCATCAGTGAGTCGACGGTCTCTGGAAACACCATATATTTT
CAISESTVSGNTIYF
>TRBV2|NA|NA|TRBJ1-1
TGTGCCAGCAGGAGGGAGGGGTTCGGCACTGAAGCTTTCTTT
CASRREGFGTEAFF
>TRBV29-1|TRBD1|few|TRBJ1-5
TGCAGCGCCTCGACAGGGTCTGAGCAGCCCCAGCATTTT
CSASTGSEQPQHF
>TRBV5-6|NA|NA|TRBJ1-1
TGTGCCAGCAGCTTGTTCAACAGGGACACTGAAGCTTTCTTT
CASSLFNRDTEAFF
>TRBV7-2|TRBD1|NA|TRBJ1-2
TGTGCCAGCAGCCTCTCAGGGGGGGGGAATGGCTACACCTTC
CASSLSGGGNGYTF
>TRBV7-2|NA|NA|TRBJ2-7
TGTGCCAGCAGCGAACAGGGTATTGAGCAGTACTTC
CASSEQGIEQYF
>TRBV19|NA|NA|TRBJ2-7
TGTGCCAGCCGATGGTCCCGGGACACCTACGAGCAGTACTTC
CASRWSRDTYEQYF
>TRBV19|NA|NA|TRBJ1-2
TGTGCCAGTAGCCAAACGGGGTCCGCTGGCTACACCTTC
CASSQTGSAGYTF
>TRBV15|TRBD1|medium-sized|TRBJ1-1
TGTGCCACCAGCAGAGGGGCTGTGGGACAGGGCGACACTGAAGCTTTCTTT
CATSRGAVGQGDTEAFF
>TRBV27|TRBD1|few|TRBJ1-5
TGTGCCAGCAGACGGGACAGGGACATCATCAATCAGCCCCAGCATTTT
CASRRDRDIINQPQHF
>TRBV7-9|NA|NA|TRBJ2-7
TGTGCCAGCAGCTCCCGGGTTTCGCCCTACGAGCAGTACTTC
CASSSRVSPYEQYF
>TRBV28|TRBD1|few|TRBJ1-6
TGTGCCAGCAGTTTAAGCAACAGGGGGTATAATTCACCCCTCCACTTT
CASSLSNRGYNSPLHF
>TRBV6-2/TRBV6-3|TRBD2|medium-sized|TRBJ2-3
TGTGCCAGCAGGTATCCCGGGACTAGCGGGGGCCCTTTATCAACAGATACGCAGTATTTT
CASRYPGTSGGPLSTDTQYF
>TRBV6-6|NA|NA|TRBJ1-4
TGTGCCAGCAGTTACTCGATCGTTCAGGGAGGGGAAAAACTGTTTTTT
CASSYSIVQGGEKLFF
>TRBV6-1|NA|NA|TRBJ1-1
TGTGCCAGCAGGTCAACGGCCGGGTGGATGAACACTGAAGCTTTCTTT
CASRSTAGWMNTEAFF
>TRBV19|NA|few|TRBJ1-5
TGTGCCAGTAGTAGGGAACTGTCTCAGCCCCAGCATTTT
CASSRELSQPQHF
>TRBV10-3|TRBD1|NA|TRBJ2-7
TGTGCCATCAGTGGACAGGGGGCCGATGACGAGCAGTACTTC
CAISGQGADDEQYF
>TRBV27|NA|medium-sized|TRBJ1-4
TGTGCCAGCAGTTTACGGGTGACCGAAAAACTGTTTTTT
CASSLRVTEKLFF
>TRBV2|TRBD1|NA|TRBJ1-1
TGTGCCAGCAGCCAAGGACAGGGAATGAACACTGAAGCTTTCTTT
CASSQGQGMNTEAFF
>TRBV6-1|TRBD1|NA|TRBJ2-7
TGTGCCAGCAGTTCGGGACAGAATACCTACGAGCAGTACTTC
CASSSGQNTYEQYF
>TRBV20-1|NA|NA|TRBJ1-1
TGCAGTGCTTTGGGGCCGCGCACTGAAGCTTTCTTT
CSALGPRTEAFF
>TRBV20-1|NA|NA|TRBJ1-2
TGCAGTGCTAGAGATTCAGGACACGGGGAGGGCTACACCTTC
CSARDSGHGEGYTF
>TRBV24-1|TRBD1|medium-sized|TRBJ2-7
TGTGCCACCAGTGACCCCAAGGACAGGGAGTACGAGCAGTACTTC
CATSDPKDREYEQYF
>TRBV7-9|TRBD1|medium-sized|TRBJ1-3
TGTGCCAGCAGCTTAGCATCAGGGGGCGTATCTGGAAACACCATATATTTT
CASSLASGGVSGNTIYF
>TRBV12-5|TRBD1|few|TRBJ2-2
TGTGCTAGTGGTCCGGGACAGGTCGACACCGGGGAGCTGTTTTTT
CASGPGQVDTGELFF